This T cell receptor (beta chain) was found in a study of OX40 agonist ivuxolimab in advanced cancers. Study-wide findings and caveats: Some of the lowest clonal expansion was seen in partial responders at 0.1-3.0 mg/kg. Expanded clones belonging to CD8+ T cells outnumbered, on average, those of CD4+. Low normalized clonal expansion also occurred in some nonresponding patients.

Turning to this clone: What it binds is not known.

Autoimmune disease history or systemic immunosuppression was exclusionary. The method was immunoSEQ multiplex PCR; TCRdb's version includes in-frame clones alone and lacks a portion of them. The sample yields 65,000 to 90,000 clones, roughly four fifths seen once. V lost 0 bases to trimming and J lost 3 bases, with 12 bases between them. The CDR3 length is 15 residues. Germline CDR1 reads ENHRY; CDR2 reads SYGVKD. V and J are TRBV10-3 and TRBJ2-7; a possible D gene is TRBD2 (6 bases). The source material was CD4+ or CD8+ T cells sorted from blood, sampled in a trial of the OX40 agonist ivuxolimab. The TCR originated in an adult with an advanced solid tumor such as melanoma, head and neck, liver or kidney cancer. The CDR3 DNA is TGTGCCATCAGTGAGTCGGTGGAGGGGCACTACGAGCAGTACTTC. Its protein product is CAISESVEGHYEQYF.